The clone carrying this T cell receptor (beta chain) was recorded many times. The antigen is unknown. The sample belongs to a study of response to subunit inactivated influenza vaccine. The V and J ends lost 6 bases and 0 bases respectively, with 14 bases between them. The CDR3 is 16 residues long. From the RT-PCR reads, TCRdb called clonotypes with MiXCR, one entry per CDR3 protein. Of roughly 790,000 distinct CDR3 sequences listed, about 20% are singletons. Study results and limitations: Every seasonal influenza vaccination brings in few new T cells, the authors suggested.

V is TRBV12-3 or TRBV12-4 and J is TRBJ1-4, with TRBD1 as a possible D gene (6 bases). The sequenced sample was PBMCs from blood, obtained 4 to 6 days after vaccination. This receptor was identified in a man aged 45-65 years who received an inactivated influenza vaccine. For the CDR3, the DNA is TGTGCCAGCAGCAAACAGGGTTTTGCAACTAATGAAAAACTGTTTTTT. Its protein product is CASSKQGFATNEKLFF.